This record looks at one T cell receptor beta chain sequence and its context. What it recognizes is unknown. The data stem from a study of OX40 agonist ivuxolimab in advanced cancers. Findings and caveats of the study: Expanded clones were, on average, more numerous among CD8+ T cells than CD4+.

V dropped 1 base and J dropped 1 base, with 8 bases sitting between them. Germline CDR1 SGHKS, CDR2 YYEKEE (reference sequence). This CDR3 has 14 residues. Some clones are missing from TCRdb's copy, which holds only in-frame ones; the method was immunoSEQ multiplex PCR. The sample includes 20,000 to 30,000 clones, 65% to 85% of them seen just once. The TCR was taken from an adult with an advanced solid tumor such as melanoma, head and neck, liver or kidney cancer. This chain connects TRBV5-5 to TRBJ1-1; D is undetermined. Sequencing was performed on CD4+ or CD8+ T cells sorted from blood, taken in a trial of the OX40 agonist ivuxolimab. CDR3 nucleotide sequence: TGTGCCAGCAGCTTGTCGACACAGAACACTGAAGCTTTCTTT. This codes for CASSLSTQNTEAFF.